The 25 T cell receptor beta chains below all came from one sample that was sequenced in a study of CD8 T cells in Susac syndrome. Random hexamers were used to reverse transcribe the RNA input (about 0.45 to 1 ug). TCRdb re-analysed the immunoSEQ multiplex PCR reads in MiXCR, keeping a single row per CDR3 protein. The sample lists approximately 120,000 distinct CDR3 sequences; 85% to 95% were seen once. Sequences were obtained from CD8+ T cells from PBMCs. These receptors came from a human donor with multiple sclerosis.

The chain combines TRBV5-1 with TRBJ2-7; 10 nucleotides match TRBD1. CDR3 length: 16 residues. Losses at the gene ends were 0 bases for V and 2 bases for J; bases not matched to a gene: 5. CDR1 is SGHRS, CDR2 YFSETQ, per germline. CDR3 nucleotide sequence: TGCGCCAGCAGCTTGGCCGGACAGGGGGTCGCCTACGAGCAGTACTTC. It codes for CASSLAGQGVAYEQYF.

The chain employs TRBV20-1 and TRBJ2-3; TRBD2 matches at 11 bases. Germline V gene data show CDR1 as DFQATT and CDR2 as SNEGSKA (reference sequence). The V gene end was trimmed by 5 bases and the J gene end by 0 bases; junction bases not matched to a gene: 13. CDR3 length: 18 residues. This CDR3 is CSAPRTSGRSPSTDTQYF. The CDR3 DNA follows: TGCAGTGCTCCCCGGACTAGCGGGCGCAGCCCTAGCACAGATACGCAGTATTTT.

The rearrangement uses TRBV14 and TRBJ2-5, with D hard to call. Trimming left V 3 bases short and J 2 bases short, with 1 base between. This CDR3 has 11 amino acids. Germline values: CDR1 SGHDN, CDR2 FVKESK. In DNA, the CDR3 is TGTGCCAGCAGCCAGCAAGAGACCCAGTACTTC. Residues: CASSQQETQYF.

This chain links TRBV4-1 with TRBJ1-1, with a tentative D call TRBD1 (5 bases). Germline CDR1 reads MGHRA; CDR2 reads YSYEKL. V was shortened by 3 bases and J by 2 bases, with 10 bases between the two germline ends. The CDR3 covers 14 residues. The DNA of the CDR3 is TGCGCCAGCAGCCAGCAGGGCCGAAACACTGAAGCTTTCTTT. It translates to CASSQQGRNTEAFF.

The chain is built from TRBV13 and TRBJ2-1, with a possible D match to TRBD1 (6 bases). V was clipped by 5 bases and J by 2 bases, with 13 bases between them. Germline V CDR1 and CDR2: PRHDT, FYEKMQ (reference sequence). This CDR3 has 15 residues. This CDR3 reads CASSVRDTTYNEQFF. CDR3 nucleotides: TGTGCCAGCAGCGTCCGGGACACTACCTACAATGAGCAGTTCTTC.

This CDR3 reads CSAPMGGNSEAFF. As DNA, the CDR3 is TGCAGTGCCCCTATGGGAGGGAATTCTGAAGCTTTCTTT. The chain carries TRBV20-1 and TRBJ1-1; D unclear. Trimming shortened V by 6 bases and J by 6 bases, and 17 bases separated the two germline ends. Germline assignment: CDR1 DFQATT and CDR2 SNEGSKA (reference sequence). The length of the CDR3 is 13 residues.

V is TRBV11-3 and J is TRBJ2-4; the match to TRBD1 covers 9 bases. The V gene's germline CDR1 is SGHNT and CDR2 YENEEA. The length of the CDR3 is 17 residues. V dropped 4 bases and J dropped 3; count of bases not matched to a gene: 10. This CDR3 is CASSSRTGDVHKNIQYF. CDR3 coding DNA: TGTGCCAGCAGCTCCCGGACAGGGGATGTACACAAAAACATTCAGTACTTC.

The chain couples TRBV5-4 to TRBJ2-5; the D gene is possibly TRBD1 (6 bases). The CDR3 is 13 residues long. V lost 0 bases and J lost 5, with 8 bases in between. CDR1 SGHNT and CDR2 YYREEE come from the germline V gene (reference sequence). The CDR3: CASSLGQGETQYF. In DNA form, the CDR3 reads TGTGCCAGCAGCTTGGGTCAGGGGGAGACCCAGTACTTC.

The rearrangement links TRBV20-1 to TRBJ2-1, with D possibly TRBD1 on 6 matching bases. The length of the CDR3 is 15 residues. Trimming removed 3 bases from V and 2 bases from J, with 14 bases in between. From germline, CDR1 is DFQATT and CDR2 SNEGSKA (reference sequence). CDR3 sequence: CSARGKGEPYNEQFF. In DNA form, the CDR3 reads TGCAGTGCTAGGGGCAAGGGGGAGCCCTACAATGAGCAGTTCTTC.

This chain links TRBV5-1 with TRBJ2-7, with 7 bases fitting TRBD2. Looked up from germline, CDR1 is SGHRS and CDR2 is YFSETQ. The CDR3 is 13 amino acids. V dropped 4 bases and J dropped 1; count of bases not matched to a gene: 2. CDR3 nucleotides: TGCGCCAGCAGCGGCGGGAGATCCTACGAGCAGTACTTC. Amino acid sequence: CASSGGRSYEQYF.

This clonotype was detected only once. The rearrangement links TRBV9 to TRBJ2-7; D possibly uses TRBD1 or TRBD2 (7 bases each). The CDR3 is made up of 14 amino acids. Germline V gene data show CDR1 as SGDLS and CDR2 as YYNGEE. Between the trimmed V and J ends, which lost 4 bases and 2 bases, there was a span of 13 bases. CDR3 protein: CASSQGGTTYEQYF. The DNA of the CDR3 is TGTGCCAGCAGCCAGGGGGGGACAACCTACGAGCAGTACTTC.

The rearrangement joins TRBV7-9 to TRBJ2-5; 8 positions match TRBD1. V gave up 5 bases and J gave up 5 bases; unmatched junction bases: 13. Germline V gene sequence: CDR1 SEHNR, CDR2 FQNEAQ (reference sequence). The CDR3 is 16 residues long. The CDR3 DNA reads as TGTGCCAGCAGCCAAGCCACCAGGGGGCGCAGGGAGACCCAGTACTTC. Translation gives CASSQATRGRRETQYF.

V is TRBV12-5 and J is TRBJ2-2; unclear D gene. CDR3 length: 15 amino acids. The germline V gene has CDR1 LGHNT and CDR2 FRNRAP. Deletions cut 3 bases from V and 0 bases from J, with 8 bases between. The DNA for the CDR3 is TGTGCTAGTGGTTTTTACGGAGCGAACACCGGGGAGCTGTTTTTT. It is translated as CASGFYGANTGELFF.

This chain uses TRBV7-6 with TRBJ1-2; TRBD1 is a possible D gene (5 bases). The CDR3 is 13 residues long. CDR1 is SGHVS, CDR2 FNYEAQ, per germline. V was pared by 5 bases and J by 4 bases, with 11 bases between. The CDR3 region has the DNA TGTGCCAGCAGCCCTGGGGCAGCCTATGGCTACACCTTC. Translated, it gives CASSPGAAYGYTF.

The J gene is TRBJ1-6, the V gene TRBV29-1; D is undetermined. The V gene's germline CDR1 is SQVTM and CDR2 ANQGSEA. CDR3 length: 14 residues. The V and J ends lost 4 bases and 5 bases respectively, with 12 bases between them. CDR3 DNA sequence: TGCAGCGTTGCCGCAGGACCCGATAATTCACCCCTCCACTTT. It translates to CSVAAGPDNSPLHF.

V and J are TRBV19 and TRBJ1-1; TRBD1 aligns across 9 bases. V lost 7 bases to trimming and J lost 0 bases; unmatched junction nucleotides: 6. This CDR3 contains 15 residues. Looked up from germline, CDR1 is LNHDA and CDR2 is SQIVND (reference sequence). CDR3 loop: CASTPGQGMNTEAFF. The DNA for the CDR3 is TGTGCCAGTACCCCGGGACAGGGCATGAACACTGAAGCTTTCTTT.

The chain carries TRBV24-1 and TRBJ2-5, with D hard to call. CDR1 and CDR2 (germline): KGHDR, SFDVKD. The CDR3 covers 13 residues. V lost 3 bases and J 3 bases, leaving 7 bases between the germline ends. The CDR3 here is CATSDGYKETQYF. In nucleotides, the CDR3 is TGTGCCACCAGTGATGGGTATAAAGAGACCCAGTACTTC.

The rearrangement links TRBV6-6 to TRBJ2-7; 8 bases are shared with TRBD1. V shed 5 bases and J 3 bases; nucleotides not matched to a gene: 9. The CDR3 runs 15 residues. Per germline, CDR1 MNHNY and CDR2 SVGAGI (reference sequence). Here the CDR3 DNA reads TGTGCCAGCAGTGGTACCGGGACAGGTCACTACGAGCAGTACTTC. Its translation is CASSGTGTGHYEQYF.

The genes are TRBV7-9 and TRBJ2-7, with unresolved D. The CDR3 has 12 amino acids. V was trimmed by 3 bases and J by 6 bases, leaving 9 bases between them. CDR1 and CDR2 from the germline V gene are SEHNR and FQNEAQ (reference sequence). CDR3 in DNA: TGTGCCAGCAGCTTTGCCGTCCCCGAGCAGTACTTC. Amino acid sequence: CASSFAVPEQYF.

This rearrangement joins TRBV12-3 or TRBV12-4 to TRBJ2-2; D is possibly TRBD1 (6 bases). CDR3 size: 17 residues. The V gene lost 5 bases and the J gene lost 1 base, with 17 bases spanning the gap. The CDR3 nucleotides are TGTGCCAGCAGTCAATTAACAGGGTGGGGGAACACCGGGGAGCTGTTTTTT. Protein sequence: CASSQLTGWGNTGELFF.

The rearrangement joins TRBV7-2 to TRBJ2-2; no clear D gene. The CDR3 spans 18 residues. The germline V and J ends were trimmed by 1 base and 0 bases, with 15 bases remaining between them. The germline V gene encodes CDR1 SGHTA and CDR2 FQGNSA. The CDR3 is CASSLGYTTRANTGELFF. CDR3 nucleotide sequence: TGTGCCAGCAGCTTAGGTTATACGACACGGGCGAACACCGGGGAGCTGTTTTTT.

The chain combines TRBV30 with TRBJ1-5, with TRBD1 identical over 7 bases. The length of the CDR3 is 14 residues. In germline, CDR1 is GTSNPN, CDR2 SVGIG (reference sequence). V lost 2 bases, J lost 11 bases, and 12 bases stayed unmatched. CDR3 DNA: TGTGCCTGGAGTACGGGACAGTACCCCGCGACCCAGCATTTT. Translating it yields CAWSTGQYPATQHF.

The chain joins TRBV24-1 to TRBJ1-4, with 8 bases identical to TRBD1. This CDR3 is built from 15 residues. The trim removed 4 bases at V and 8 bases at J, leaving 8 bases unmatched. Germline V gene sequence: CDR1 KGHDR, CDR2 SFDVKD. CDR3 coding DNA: TGTGCCACCAGTGACGGACAGGGCGGTCGGGAAAAACTGTTTTTT. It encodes CATSDGQGGREKLFF.

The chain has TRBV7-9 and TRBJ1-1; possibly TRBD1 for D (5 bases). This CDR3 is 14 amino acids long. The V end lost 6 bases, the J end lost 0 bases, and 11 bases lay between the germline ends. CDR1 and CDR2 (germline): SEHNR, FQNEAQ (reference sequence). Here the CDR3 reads CASSFDRMNTEAFF. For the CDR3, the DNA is TGTGCCAGCAGTTTCGACAGAATGAACACTGAAGCTTTCTTT. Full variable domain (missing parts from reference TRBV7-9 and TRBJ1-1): DTGVSQNPRHKITKRGQNVTFRCDPISEHNRLYWYRQTLGQGPEFLTYFQNEAQLEKSRLLSDRFSAERPKGSFSTLEIQRTEQGDSAMYLCASSFDRMNTEAFFGQGTRLTVV.

The CDR3 loop reads CASTTSGAGTDTQYF. CDR3 coding DNA: TGTGCCAGTACCACAAGTGGGGCAGGCACAGATACGCAGTATTTT. The J gene is TRBJ2-3, the V gene TRBV19, with a weak D call TRBD1 (5 bases). The CDR3 has 15 amino acids. V lost 7 bases, J lost 1 base, and 15 bases lay in between. The germline gives CDR1 LNHDA, CDR2 SQIVND (reference sequence). Variable domain in full (rest from reference TRBV19 and TRBJ2-3): DGGITQSPKYLFRKEGQNVTLSCEQNLNHDAMYWYRQDPGQGLRLIYYSQIVNDFQKGDIAEGYSVSREKKESFPLTVTSAQKNPTAFYLCASTTSGAGTDTQYFGPGTRLTVL.